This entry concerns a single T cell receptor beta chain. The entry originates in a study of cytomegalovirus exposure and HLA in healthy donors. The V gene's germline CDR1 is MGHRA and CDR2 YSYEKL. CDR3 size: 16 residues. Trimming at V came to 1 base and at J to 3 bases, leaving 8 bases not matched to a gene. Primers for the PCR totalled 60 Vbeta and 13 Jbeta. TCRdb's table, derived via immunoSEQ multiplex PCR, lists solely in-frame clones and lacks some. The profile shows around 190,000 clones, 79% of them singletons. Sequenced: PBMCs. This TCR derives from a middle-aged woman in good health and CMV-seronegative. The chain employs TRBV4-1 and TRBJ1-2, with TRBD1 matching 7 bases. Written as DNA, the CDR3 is TGCGCCAGCAGCCAAGTTCCGGGACAGATTGACTATGGCTACACCTTC. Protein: CASSQVPGQIDYGYTF.